Presented here are 21 T cell receptor beta chains from one specimen sequenced in a study of blood T cell repertoires in COVID-19. Repertoires were generated with immunoSEQ multiplex PCR, while TCRdb's copy carries only in-frame clones and drops some. The sample gives almost 300,000 clones, 85% to 90% of which show up once; about 1.2% is in the top ten. Sequences were obtained from peripheral blood. These receptors were obtained from a man in his sixties or seventies with acute or convalescent COVID-19.

This CDR3 is CASLFKVGQQETQYF. The CDR3 DNA follows: TGTGCCAGCCTATTTAAGGTGGGACAGCAAGAGACCCAGTACTTC. The rearrangement joins TRBV28 to TRBJ2-5, with 7 bases that match TRBD1. Losses at the gene ends were 8 bases for V and 2 bases for J; bases not matched to a gene: 11. CDR1 is MDHEN, CDR2 SYDVKM, per germline. The CDR3 covers 15 residues.

Written as DNA, the CDR3 is TGTGCCAGCAAGTCGGGGGGGTTACTATATGGCTACACCTTC. Its translation: CASKSGGLLYGYTF. The V call is TRBV28, the J call TRBJ1-2, with D possibly being TRBD1 (5 bases). The germline V gene has CDR1 MDHEN and CDR2 SYDVKM. This CDR3 has 14 amino acids. The V end was cut by 7 bases, the J end by 5 bases, with 17 bases between.

The table lists this clone with a few counts. The gene calls are TRBV7-2 and TRBJ2-1; perhaps TRBD1 as D (5 bases). The CDR3 consists of 16 residues. The V gene lost 4 bases and the J gene lost 6 bases, with 19 bases spanning the gap. Germline V gene sequence: CDR1 SGHTA, CDR2 FQGNSA. CDR3 nucleotides: TGTGCCAGCAGCTCGCTAAGGGGTACGAATTTCAATGAGCAGTTCTTC. It specifies CASSSLRGTNFNEQFF.

V is TRBV11-3 and J is TRBJ1-1; D may be TRBD1 (5 bases). The germline V gene has CDR1 SGHNT and CDR2 YENEEA. The CDR3 covers 13 residues. The germline V and J ends were trimmed by 1 base and 9 bases, with 12 bases remaining between them. CDR3 DNA sequence: TGTGCCAGCAGCTTAGGAGTGGCAGGGAAAGCTTTCTTT. It specifies CASSLGVAGKAFF.

CDR3 in amino acids: CASSLLGSGFSYNEQFF. DNA for the CDR3: TGTGCCAGCAGTTTATTGGGGTCGGGATTCTCCTACAATGAGCAGTTCTTC. The J gene is TRBJ2-1, the V gene TRBV27, with D possibly being TRBD2 (5 bases). Germline lookup yields CDR1 MNHEY and CDR2 SMNVEV (reference sequence). V lost 1 base and J lost 0, with 13 bases in between. The CDR3 is 17 residues long.

This clone was recorded only once. The chain recombines TRBV13 with TRBJ2-5, with 10 nucleotides matching TRBD2. Trimming took 7 bases from V and 5 from J; bases not matched to a gene: 16. The CDR3 spans 17 residues. The V gene's germline CDR1 is PRHDT and CDR2 FYEKMQ (reference sequence). The CDR3 DNA follows: TGTGCCAGCACCCCCCCCGGAGCTAGCGGGAGAGGGGAGACCCAGTACTTC. Its translation: CASTPPGASGRGETQYF.

V is TRBV24-1 and J is TRBJ2-3, with TRBD1 identical over 7 bases. The V segment lost 4 bases and the J segment 4 bases; nucleotides outside the gene matches: 10. The length of the CDR3 is 16 residues. The germline gives CDR1 KGHDR, CDR2 SFDVKD. CDR3 bases: TGTGCCACCAGTGACCCCAGGCATCAGGGGGCAGATACGCAGTATTTT. Translation: CATSDPRHQGADTQYF.

This clone was seen once. The rearrangement joins TRBV9 to TRBJ1-4; 8 nucleotides line up with TRBD1. The V gene's germline CDR1 is SGDLS and CDR2 YYNGEE. The CDR3 contains 17 residues. The J segment lost 6 bases and the V segment lost 2 bases, leaving 12 bases of the junction unmatched. The CDR3: CASSVDFQGASYEKLFF. CDR3 nucleotides: TGTGCCAGCAGCGTTGATTTTCAGGGGGCAAGCTATGAAAAACTGTTTTTT.

The rearrangement uses TRBV7-2 and TRBJ2-1, with D maybe TRBD2 (6 bases). The CDR3 runs 14 residues. Between the trimmed V and J ends, which lost 1 base and 3 bases, there was a span of 7 bases. The germline V gene has CDR1 SGHTA and CDR2 FQGNSA. The CDR3 DNA sequence: TGTGCCAGCAGCTTAGATAGCGGCTACAATGAGCAGTTCTTC. It is translated as CASSLDSGYNEQFF.

This chain connects TRBV28 to TRBJ1-5; D is undetermined. CDR3 size: 17 residues. V lost 0 bases to trimming and J lost 0 bases, with 12 bases between them. Germline V CDR1 and CDR2: MDHEN, SYDVKM. The CDR3 coding sequence is TGTGCCAGCAGTTTATGGTCCGGGGTATATAGCAATCAGCCCCAGCATTTT. Translating gives CASSLWSGVYSNQPQHF.

The chain is built from TRBV29-1 and TRBJ1-4; no clear D gene. V shed 4 bases and J shed 0 bases, with 3 bases lying between them. This CDR3 spans 12 amino acids. The germline gives CDR1 SQVTM, CDR2 ANQGSEA. The DNA of the CDR3 is TGCAGCGTTGCTACAACTAATGAAAAACTGTTTTTT. This sequence encodes CSVATTNEKLFF.

This sequence joins TRBV24-1 and TRBJ1-5; 7 bases are shared with TRBD1. From germline, CDR1 is KGHDR and CDR2 SFDVKD. V dropped 2 bases and J dropped 5; count of bases not matched to a gene: 5. The CDR3 sequence is 15 residues long. This chain's CDR3 is CATSDSRTGDQPQHF. The DNA for the CDR3 is TGTGCCACCAGTGATTCTCGGACAGGCGATCAGCCCCAGCATTTT.

This chain joins TRBV5-4 and TRBJ2-3, with TRBD2 matching 9 bases. Losses at the gene ends were 5 bases for V and 2 bases for J; bases not matched to a gene: 9. The germline CDR1 and CDR2 sequences are SGHNT and YYREEE (reference sequence). This CDR3 is built from 16 residues. CDR3: CASRAMTSGVTDTQYF. Written as DNA, the CDR3 is TGTGCCAGCAGAGCAATGACTAGCGGAGTCACAGATACGCAGTATTTT.

V and J are TRBV19 and TRBJ2-4; 7 bases agree with TRBD1. There are 11 residues in the CDR3. V was clipped by 7 bases and J by 8 bases; unmatched bases: 2. Germline loops: CDR1 LNHDA, CDR2 SQIVND (reference sequence). The CDR3 DNA reads TGTGCCAGTATAGGGGGCCACATTCAGTACTTC. Its protein product is CASIGGHIQYF.

The chain links TRBV30 to TRBJ2-7, with D possibly matching TRBD2 (5 bases). The CDR3 totals 13 residues. V dropped 2 bases and J dropped 7 bases, with 15 bases sitting between them. Germline V gene data show CDR1 as GTSNPN and CDR2 as SVGIG (reference sequence). The CDR3 DNA is TGTGCCTGGAGTCCCCCCTATCGAGGGGAGCAGTACTTC. Amino acids: CAWSPPYRGEQYF.

This chain links TRBV5-1 with TRBJ1-4; 10 nucleotides align to TRBD1. This CDR3 has 14 residues. CDR1 and CDR2 (germline): SGHRS, YFSETQ. V shed 6 bases, J shed 8 bases, and the junction held 7 bases outside the gene matches. The CDR3 loop is CASKAGTGAEKLFF. CDR3 in DNA: TGCGCCAGCAAAGCCGGGACAGGGGCGGAAAAACTGTTTTTT.

This clone appeared a few times. The V gene is TRBV27, the J gene TRBJ2-7; 8 bases are a match to TRBD1. The V gene's germline CDR1 is MNHEY and CDR2 SMNVEV (reference sequence). V gave up 7 bases and J gave up 2 bases; unmatched junction bases: 7. This CDR3 contains 14 residues. CDR3 DNA: TGTGCCAGCAAACATGACAGGGGCCCCTACGAGCAGTACTTC. It encodes CASKHDRGPYEQYF.

The chain uses TRBV7-2 and TRBJ2-3, with 7 bases identical to TRBD1. From germline, CDR1 is SGHTA and CDR2 FQGNSA. V was pared by 4 bases and J by 3 bases, with 4 bases of the junction left unmatched. CDR3 length equals 14 residues. In DNA, the CDR3 is TGTGCCAGCAGCTCCTGGACAGGAACAGATACGCAGTATTTT. This translates into CASSSWTGTDTQYF.

The rearrangement links TRBV18 to TRBJ2-7, with 10 bases lining up with TRBD1. Looked up from germline, CDR1 is KGHSH and CDR2 is LQKENI. The CDR3 length is 14 residues. V gave up 2 bases and J gave up 7 bases; unmatched junction bases: 5. The CDR3 sequence is CASSPGGTGVEQYF. The CDR3 DNA sequence: TGTGCCAGCTCACCAGGCGGGACAGGGGTTGAGCAGTACTTC.

The chain uses TRBV5-6 and TRBJ2-3; TRBD2 matches 9 bases. CDR1 and CDR2 (germline): SGHDT, YYEEEE. The CDR3 has 15 residues. V was pared by 4 bases and J by 0 bases, with 3 bases of the junction left unmatched. The CDR3 sequence is CASSLSGRSTDTQYF. CDR3 nucleotides: TGTGCCAGCAGCCTTAGCGGGAGAAGCACAGATACGCAGTATTTT.

The rearrangement joins TRBV2 to TRBJ1-6; 9 bases line up with TRBD1. With 5 bases clipped from V and 8 bases from J, the junction kept 4 bases outside the gene matches. Germline lookup yields CDR1 SNHLY and CDR2 FYNNEI. This CDR3 is built from 14 residues. As DNA, the CDR3 is TGTGCCAGCAGTCGACAGGGGGGGGATTCACCCCTCCACTTT. This translates into CASSRQGGDSPLHF.